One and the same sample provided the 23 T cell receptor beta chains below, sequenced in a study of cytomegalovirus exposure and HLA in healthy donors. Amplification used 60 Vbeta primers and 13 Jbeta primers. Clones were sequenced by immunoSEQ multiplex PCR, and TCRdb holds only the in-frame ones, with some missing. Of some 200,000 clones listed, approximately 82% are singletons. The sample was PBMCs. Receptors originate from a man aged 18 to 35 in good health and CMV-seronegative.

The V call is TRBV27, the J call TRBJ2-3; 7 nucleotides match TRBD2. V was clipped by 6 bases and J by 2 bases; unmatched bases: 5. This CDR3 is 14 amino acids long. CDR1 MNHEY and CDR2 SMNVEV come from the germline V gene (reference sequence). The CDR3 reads CASRTGTNTDTQYF. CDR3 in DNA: TGTGCCAGCAGAACCGGGACTAACACAGATACGCAGTATTTT.

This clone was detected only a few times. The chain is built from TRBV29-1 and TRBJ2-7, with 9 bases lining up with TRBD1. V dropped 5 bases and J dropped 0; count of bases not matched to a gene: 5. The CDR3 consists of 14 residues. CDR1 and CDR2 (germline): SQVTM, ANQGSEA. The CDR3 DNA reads TGCAGCGTTTATGGGACAGGGCTCTCCTACGAGCAGTACTTC. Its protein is CSVYGTGLSYEQYF.

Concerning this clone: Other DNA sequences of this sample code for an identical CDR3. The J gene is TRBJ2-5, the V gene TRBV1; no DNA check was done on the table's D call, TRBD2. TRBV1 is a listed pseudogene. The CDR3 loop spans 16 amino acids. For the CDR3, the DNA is TGCACCAGCAGCCAAGATCCACTAGCCGAGCAAGAGACCCAGTACTTC. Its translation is CTSSQDPLAEQETQYF.

The CDR3 DNA is TGTGCCATCAGACCGACTAGCGGGTACAATGAGCAGTTCTTC. Translation gives CAIRPTSGYNEQFF. The genes are TRBV10-3 and TRBJ2-1; 10 bases map to TRBD2. CDR1 and CDR2 (germline): ENHRY, SYGVKD. The CDR3 sequence is 14 residues long. V was pared by 6 bases and J by 4 bases, with 3 bases of the junction left unmatched.

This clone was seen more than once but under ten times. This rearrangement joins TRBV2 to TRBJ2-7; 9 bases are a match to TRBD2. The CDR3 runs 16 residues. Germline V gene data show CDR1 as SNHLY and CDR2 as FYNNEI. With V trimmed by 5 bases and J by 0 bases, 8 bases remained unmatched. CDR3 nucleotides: TGTGCCAGCAGTTCCGGACTAGCGCTGAGCTCCTACGAGCAGTACTTC. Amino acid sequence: CASSSGLALSSYEQYF.

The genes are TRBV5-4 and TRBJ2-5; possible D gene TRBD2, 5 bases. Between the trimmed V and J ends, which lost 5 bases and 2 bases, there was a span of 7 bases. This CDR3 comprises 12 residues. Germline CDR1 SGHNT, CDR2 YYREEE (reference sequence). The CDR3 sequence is CASRWEQETQYF. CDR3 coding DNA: TGTGCCAGCAGGTGGGAGCAAGAGACCCAGTACTTC.

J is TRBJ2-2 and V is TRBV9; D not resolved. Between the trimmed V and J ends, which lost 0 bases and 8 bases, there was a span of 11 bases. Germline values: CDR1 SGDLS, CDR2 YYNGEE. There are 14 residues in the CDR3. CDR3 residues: CASSVGTPEGELFF. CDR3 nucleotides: TGTGCCAGCAGCGTAGGCACTCCCGAAGGGGAGCTGTTTTTT.

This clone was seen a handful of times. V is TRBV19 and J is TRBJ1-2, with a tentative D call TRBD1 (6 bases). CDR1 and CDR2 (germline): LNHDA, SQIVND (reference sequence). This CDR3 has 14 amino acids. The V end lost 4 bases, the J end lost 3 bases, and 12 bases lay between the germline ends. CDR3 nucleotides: TGTGCCAGTAGTACGACCGACAGGTACTATGGCTACACCTTC. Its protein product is CASSTTDRYYGYTF.

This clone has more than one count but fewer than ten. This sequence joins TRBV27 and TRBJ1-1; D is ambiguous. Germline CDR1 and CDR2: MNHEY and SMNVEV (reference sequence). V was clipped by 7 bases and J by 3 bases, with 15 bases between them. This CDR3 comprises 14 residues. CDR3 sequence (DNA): TGTGCCAGCACCCAAAGGCCCCGGGACACTGAAGCTTTCTTT. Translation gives CASTQRPRDTEAFF.

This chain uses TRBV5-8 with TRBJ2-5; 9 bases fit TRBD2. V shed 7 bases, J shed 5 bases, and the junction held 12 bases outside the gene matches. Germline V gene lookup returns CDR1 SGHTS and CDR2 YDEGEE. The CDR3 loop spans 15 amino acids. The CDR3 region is CASAVGTSSRETQYF. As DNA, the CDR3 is TGTGCCAGCGCCGTGGGGACTAGCTCGCGGGAGACCCAGTACTTC. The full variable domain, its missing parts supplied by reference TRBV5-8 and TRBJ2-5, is EAGVTQSPTHLIKTRGQQATLRCSPISGHTSVYWYQQALGLGLQFLLWYDEGEERNRGNFPPRFSGRQFPNYSSELNVNALELEDSALYLCASAVGTSSRETQYFGPGTRLLVL.

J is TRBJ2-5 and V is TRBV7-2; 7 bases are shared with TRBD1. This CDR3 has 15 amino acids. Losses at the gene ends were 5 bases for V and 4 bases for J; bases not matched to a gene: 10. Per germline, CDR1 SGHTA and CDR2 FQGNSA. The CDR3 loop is CASSHRQGSGETQYF. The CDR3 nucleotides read TGTGCCAGCAGCCACAGACAGGGAAGCGGAGAGACCCAGTACTTC.

CDR3 amino acids: CASSLSSGNYGYTF. Written as DNA, the CDR3 is TGTGCCAGCAGTTTATCTTCAGGGAACTATGGCTACACCTTC. The chain combines TRBV28 with TRBJ1-2, with D perhaps TRBD1 (5 bases). The CDR3 totals 14 residues. Germline CDR1 and CDR2: MDHEN and SYDVKM. V lost 1 base, J lost 2 bases, and 8 bases lay in between.

The CDR3 nucleotides are TGTGCCATCAGTGAGTCGCATAGGCGGGGAGGGCCCTACGAGCAGTACTTC. Translated: CAISESHRRGGPYEQYF. The rearrangement links TRBV10-3 to TRBJ2-7, with 7 bases lining up with TRBD2. The CDR3 extends over 17 amino acids. CDR1 is ENHRY and CDR2 is SYGVKD in the germline V gene. With 0 bases clipped from V and 2 bases from J, the junction kept 10 bases outside the gene matches.

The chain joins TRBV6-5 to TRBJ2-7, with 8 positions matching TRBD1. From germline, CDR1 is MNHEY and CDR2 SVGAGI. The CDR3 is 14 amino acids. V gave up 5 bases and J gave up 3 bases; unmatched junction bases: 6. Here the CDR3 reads CASSRGTGFYEQYF. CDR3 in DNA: TGTGCCAGCAGTCGGGGGACAGGTTTCTACGAGCAGTACTTC.

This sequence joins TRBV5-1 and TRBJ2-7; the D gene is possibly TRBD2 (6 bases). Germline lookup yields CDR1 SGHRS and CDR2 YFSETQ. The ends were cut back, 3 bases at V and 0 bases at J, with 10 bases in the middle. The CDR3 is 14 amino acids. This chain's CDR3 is CASSWRDGSYEQYF. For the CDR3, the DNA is TGCGCCAGCAGCTGGCGGGACGGCTCCTACGAGCAGTACTTC.

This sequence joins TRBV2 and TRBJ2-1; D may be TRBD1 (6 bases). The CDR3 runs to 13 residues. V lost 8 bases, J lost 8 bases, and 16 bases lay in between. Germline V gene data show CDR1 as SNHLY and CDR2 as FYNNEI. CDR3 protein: CASYEGGYDEQFF. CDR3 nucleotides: TGTGCCAGCTACGAAGGGGGTTACGATGAGCAGTTCTTC. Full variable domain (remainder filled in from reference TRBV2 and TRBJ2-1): EPEVTQTPSHQVTQMGQEVILRCVPISNHLYFYWYRQILGQKVEFLVSFYNNEISEKSEIFDDQFSVERPDGSNFTLKIRSTKLEDSAMYFCASYEGGYDEQFFGPGTRLTVL.

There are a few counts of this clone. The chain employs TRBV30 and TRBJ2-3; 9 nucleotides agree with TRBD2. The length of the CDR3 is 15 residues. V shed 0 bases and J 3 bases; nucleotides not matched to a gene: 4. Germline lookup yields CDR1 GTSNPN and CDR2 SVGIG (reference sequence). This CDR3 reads CAWSVLAGNTDTQYF. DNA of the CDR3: TGTGCCTGGAGTGTTCTAGCGGGAAATACAGATACGCAGTATTTT.

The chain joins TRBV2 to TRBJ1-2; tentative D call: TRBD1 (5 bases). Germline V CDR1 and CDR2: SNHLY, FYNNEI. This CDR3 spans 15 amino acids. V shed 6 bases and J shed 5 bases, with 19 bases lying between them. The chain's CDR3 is CASRKTAAGGYGYTF. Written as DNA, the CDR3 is TGTGCCAGCAGAAAGACAGCCGCCGGGGGTTATGGCTACACCTTC. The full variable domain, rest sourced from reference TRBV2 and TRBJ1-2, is EPEVTQTPSHQVTQMGQEVILRCVPISNHLYFYWYRQILGQKVEFLVSFYNNEISEKSEIFDDQFSVERPDGSNFTLKIRSTKLEDSAMYFCASRKTAAGGYGYTFGSGTRLTVV.

For the CDR3, the DNA is TGCGCCAGCACCCCGAAAGCAATCACAGATACGCAGTATTTT. This translates into CASTPKAITDTQYF. The gene calls are TRBV5-1 and TRBJ2-3, with no clear D. CDR1 is SGHRS, CDR2 YFSETQ, per germline. Trimming removed 6 bases from V and 2 bases from J, with 13 bases in between. The CDR3 consists of 14 residues.

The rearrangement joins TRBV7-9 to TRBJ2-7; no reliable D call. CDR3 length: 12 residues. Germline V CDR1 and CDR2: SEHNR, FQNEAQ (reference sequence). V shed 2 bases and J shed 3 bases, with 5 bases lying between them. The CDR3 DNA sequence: TGTGCCAGCAGCTTATCCGTCTACGAGCAGTACTTC. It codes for CASSLSVYEQYF.

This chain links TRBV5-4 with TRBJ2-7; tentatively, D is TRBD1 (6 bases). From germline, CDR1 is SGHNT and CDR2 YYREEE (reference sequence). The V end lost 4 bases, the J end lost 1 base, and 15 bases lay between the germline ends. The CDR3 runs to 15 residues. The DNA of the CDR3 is TGTGCCAGCAGCCGTGGGACATCCTCTTCCTACGAGCAGTACTTC. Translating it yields CASSRGTSSSYEQYF.

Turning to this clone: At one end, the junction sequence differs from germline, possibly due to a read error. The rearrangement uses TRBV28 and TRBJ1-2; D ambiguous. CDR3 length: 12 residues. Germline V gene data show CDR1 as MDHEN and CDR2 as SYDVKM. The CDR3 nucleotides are TGTGCCAGCAGTTCTTCCAACAGCCTCGTTTCCTTC. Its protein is CASSSSNSLVSF.

CDR3 nucleotide sequence: TGTGCCAGTAGTTTTCAGTGGGCCTTGAACACTGAAGCTTTCTTT. It codes for CASSFQWALNTEAFF. J is TRBJ1-1 and V is TRBV19; D is uncertain. Germline assignment: CDR1 LNHDA and CDR2 SQIVND (reference sequence). V dropped 5 bases and J dropped 0 bases, with 13 bases sitting between them. There are 15 residues in the CDR3.